Following are 28 T cell receptor beta chains from one sample sequenced in a study of T cells after yellow fever vaccination (dated by TCRdb to between 2017 and 2020). The meaning of the sample's treatment or condition label: live attenuated yellow fever vaccine strain. Library generation was performed with 5' RACE. These reads were obtained on an Illumina NovaSeq 6000. The raw public data were reprocessed by TCRdb itself: fastp quality trimming at Q25, MiXCR clonotype calling, in-frame beta chains only. Entries are consolidated by CDR3 protein sequence, retaining the most common genes and DNA. This sample comprises fewer than 100,000 distinct CDR3 sequences, 5.8% of them detected only once. About 38% of the sample is taken by the ten largest. The sample consisted of CD8+ T cells sorted from PBMCs, taken 10 days after the yellow fever booster vaccination. The receptors were sampled from a man between 18 and 29 years old who received the YFV17D yellow fever vaccine.

This clonotype was found a few times. CDR3 sequence (DNA): TGTGCCAGCAGCTTAATTGCTCAGGGATGGCGTAATGAAAAACTGTTTTTT. Its protein is CASSLIAQGWRNEKLFF. The V call is TRBV7-9, the J call TRBJ1-4, with D tentatively TRBD1 (5 bases). Trimming pared 2 bases from V and 4 bases from J, leaving 17 bases between. The CDR3 consists of 17 residues. The germline gives CDR1 SEHNR, CDR2 FQNEAQ (reference sequence). Full variable domain (rest looked up from reference TRBV7-9 and TRBJ1-4): DTGVSQNPRHKITKRGQNVTFRCDPISEHNRLYWYRQTLGQGPEFLTYFQNEAQLEKSRLLSDRFSAERPKGSFSTLEIQRTEQGDSAMYLCASSLIAQGWRNEKLFFGSGTQLSVL.

This chain connects TRBV7-2 to TRBJ2-1; TRBD2 matches at 8 bases. CDR1 and CDR2 (germline): SGHTA, FQGNSA. V lost 11 bases and J lost 7; bases outside the gene matches: 7. The CDR3 has 12 amino acids. CDR3 nucleotide sequence: TGTGCCTGTACTAGCGGCCAAAATGAGCAGTTCTTC. This sequence encodes CACTSGQNEQFF.

This clonotype was observed many times. This sequence joins TRBV3-1 and TRBJ2-5; 14 bases line up with TRBD2. The CDR3 runs to 15 residues. Germline trimming cut 7 bases from V and 5 bases from J; bases unmatched to any gene: 6. The germline gives CDR1 LGHDT, CDR2 YNNKEL (reference sequence). The CDR3 loop reads CASTLRLAGGETQYF. Here the CDR3 DNA reads TGTGCCAGCACCCTCAGACTAGCGGGGGGGGAGACCCAGTACTTC.

This clonotype has a handful of counts. This chain joins TRBV5-1 and TRBJ2-2; D may correspond to TRBD1 or TRBD2 (5 bases each). Trimming took 0 bases from V and 3 from J, leaving 9 bases between them. CDR1 and CDR2 (germline): SGHRS, YFSETQ. The length of the CDR3 is 15 residues. The CDR3 DNA sequence: TGCGCCAGCAGCTTGGCCGGGGACGACACCGGGGAGCTGTTTTTT. Translation: CASSLAGDDTGELFF.

The genes are TRBV6-6 and TRBJ1-1, with 8 bases that match TRBD1. CDR1 MNHNY and CDR2 SVGAGI come from the germline V gene (reference sequence). The CDR3 contains 16 residues. Unmatched junction bases numbered 12, after V lost 6 bases and J lost 3 bases. The CDR3 region is CASSPSTGALYTEAFF. CDR3 DNA sequence: TGTGCCAGCAGCCCATCGACAGGGGCCCTTTACACTGAAGCTTTCTTT.

This clonotype has just a few counts. The chain carries TRBV29-1 and TRBJ1-2, with D perhaps TRBD1 (5 bases). The germline V gene has CDR1 SQVTM and CDR2 ANQGSEA. The V gene lost 5 bases and the J gene lost 7 bases, with 14 bases spanning the gap. This CDR3 has 12 amino acids. The CDR3 loop reads CSVTLTGGGYTF. CDR3 nucleotides: TGCAGCGTTACCCTGACGGGGGGTGGCTACACCTTC.

This clonotype was found many times. The chain links TRBV18 to TRBJ2-7; possible D gene TRBD2, 6 bases. Trimming shortened V by 2 bases and J by 4 bases, and 9 bases separated the two germline ends. The CDR3 runs to 13 residues. Germline V gene lookup returns CDR1 KGHSH and CDR2 LQKENI. The CDR3 bases are TGTGCCAGCTCACCATCGGGGGAGTACGAGCAGTACTTC. It translates to CASSPSGEYEQYF.

This clonotype was counted many times. The gene calls are TRBV20-1 and TRBJ1-2; TRBD1 is a possible D gene (5 bases). V was trimmed by 3 bases and J by 4 bases, leaving 15 bases between them. CDR1 and CDR2 from the germline V gene are DFQATT and SNEGSKA (reference sequence). The CDR3 length is 14 residues. The CDR3 nucleotides read TGCAGTGCTAGTGAAGCAGGGATCCTCTATGGCTACACCTTC. Protein sequence: CSASEAGILYGYTF.

This clonotype was seen a few times. The genes are TRBV7-8 and TRBJ2-3, with D possibly TRBD1 on 6 matching bases. Germline values: CDR1 SGHVS, CDR2 FQNEAQ. The CDR3 has 15 amino acids. V was clipped by 5 bases and J by 7 bases, with 19 bases between them. The CDR3 DNA sequence: TGTGCCAGCAGCCTATCGACAGGCAACCATTATACGCAGTATTTT. Encoded protein: CASSLSTGNHYTQYF.

The table lists this clonotype with a few counts. The J gene is TRBJ2-2, the V gene TRBV6-2 or TRBV6-3; TRBD2 agrees at 11 bases. The CDR3 loop spans 16 amino acids. From germline, CDR1 is MNHEY and CDR2 SVGEGT. The trim removed 6 bases at V and 5 bases at J, leaving 8 bases unmatched. CDR3 amino acids: CASSVASGGRTGELFF. CDR3 in DNA: TGTGCCAGCAGCGTAGCTAGCGGGGGGCGAACCGGGGAGCTGTTTTTT.

This clonotype was counted a few times. The V call is TRBV12-3 or TRBV12-4, the J call TRBJ2-2, with D unclear. V was clipped by 7 bases and J by 5 bases, with 17 bases between them. This CDR3 is built from 15 residues. CDR3 DNA: TGTGCCAGCACCCTCGAGACGGTGGGGACCGGGGAGCTGTTTTTT. Amino acid sequence: CASTLETVGTGELFF.

This clonotype occurred a few times. The gene calls are TRBV7-2 and TRBJ1-5; D is uncertain. The V end was cut by 7 bases, the J end by 7 bases, with 11 bases between. Germline values: CDR1 SGHTA, CDR2 FQGNSA. CDR3 length: 12 amino acids. The CDR3 loop reads CASTLGYQPQHF. The CDR3 nucleotides read TGTGCCAGCACCCTAGGGTACCAGCCCCAGCATTTT.

The chain uses TRBV6-5 and TRBJ2-2; a possible D gene is TRBD1 (6 bases). Germline V CDR1 and CDR2: MNHEY, SVGAGI. V lost 2 bases, J lost 7 bases, and 14 bases lay in between. The CDR3 length is 15 residues. The CDR3 region is CASSYLQGLGGELFF. The CDR3 DNA reads TGTGCCAGCAGTTACCTACAGGGTTTGGGCGGGGAGCTGTTTTTT.

V usage is TRBV27 and J usage is TRBJ1-1; D is unresolved. The CDR3 has 14 amino acids. Germline V lookup: CDR1 MNHEY, CDR2 SMNVEV (reference sequence). The V and J ends lost 6 bases and 5 bases respectively, with 16 bases between them. The DNA of the CDR3 is TGTGCCAGCAGCCTCCTCAGGCTTGGGACTGAAGCTTTCTTT. This sequence encodes CASSLLRLGTEAFF.

This clonotype was detected many times. The rearrangement uses TRBV28 and TRBJ2-2; 8 nucleotides match TRBD1. CDR1 is MDHEN and CDR2 is SYDVKM in the germline V gene. The CDR3 contains 13 residues. Trimming removed 10 bases from V and 5 bases from J; junction bases left unmatched: 6. This chain's CDR3 is CATWDRKTGELFF. The CDR3 DNA is TGTGCCACCTGGGACAGGAAGACCGGGGAGCTGTTTTTT.

This clonotype was seen repeatedly, ten times or more. The chain links TRBV4-1 to TRBJ2-3; D is unclear. V lost 1 base and J lost 1, with 6 bases in between. Germline assignment: CDR1 MGHRA and CDR2 YSYEKL. CDR3 length: 14 residues. CDR3 DNA sequence: TGCGCCAGCAGCCAAGTTAGGGGCACAGATACGCAGTATTTT. Its protein product is CASSQVRGTDTQYF.

The V gene is TRBV29-1, the J gene TRBJ2-3; unclear D gene. Germline CDR1 reads SQVTM; CDR2 reads ANQGSEA. This CDR3 is built from 13 residues. Trimming took 4 bases from V and 5 from J, leaving 13 bases between them. CDR3 in DNA: TGCAGCGTTGTTCCTCCGGATCTAGATACGCAGTATTTT. Its protein product is CSVVPPDLDTQYF.

This clonotype came up a few times. This chain joins TRBV12-3 or TRBV12-4 and TRBJ2-3, with unresolved D. CDR3 length: 11 amino acids. Trimming shortened V by 6 bases and J by 4 bases, and 5 bases separated the two germline ends. CDR3 in DNA: TGTGCCAGCAGACTCGCAGATACGCAGTATTTT. It is translated as CASRLADTQYF.

DNA for the CDR3: TGCGCCAGCAGCCACGGACGACTGGTTACCGGGGAGCTGTTTTTT. This translates into CASSHGRLVTGELFF. The rearrangement links TRBV4-3 to TRBJ2-2, with D uncertain. V dropped 3 bases and J dropped 5 bases, with 13 bases sitting between them. Germline CDR1 is LGHNA and CDR2 is YSLEER. CDR3 length equals 15 residues.

The table lists this clonotype with many counts. This sequence joins TRBV12-1 and TRBJ2-5. TRBV12-1 is classified as a pseudogene. The CDR3 loop spans 14 amino acids. CDR3 nucleotide sequence: TGTGCCAGCAGCTTACGTACAGCACAAGAGACCCAGTACTTC. It is translated as CASSLRTAQETQYF.

This clonotype turned up a few times. The gene calls are TRBV4-2 and TRBJ2-7; 14 bases map to TRBD2. This CDR3 region has 15 residues. Germline assignment: CDR1 LGHNA and CDR2 YNFKEQ. The V gene end was trimmed by 1 base and the J gene end by 4 bases; junction bases not matched to a gene: 0. The CDR3 region has the DNA TGTGCCAGCAGCCAAGGACTAGCGGGGGGGTACGAGCAGTACTTC. Amino acid sequence: CASSQGLAGGYEQYF.

This clonotype appeared a few times. This chain connects TRBV5-1 to TRBJ2-5; weak D call: TRBD2 (5 bases). The CDR3 has 13 residues. From germline, CDR1 is SGHRS and CDR2 YFSETQ. The V and J ends lost 3 bases and 3 bases respectively, with 9 bases between them. For the CDR3, the DNA is TGCGCCAGCAGCTCCCCCGGGGAAGAGACCCAGTACTTC. Translated, it gives CASSSPGEETQYF.

There are many counts of this clonotype. The chain combines TRBV6-6 with TRBJ2-7, with unresolved D. From germline, CDR1 is MNHNY and CDR2 SVGAGI (reference sequence). The CDR3 has 11 amino acids. V was clipped by 2 bases and J by 6 bases, with 5 bases between them. In DNA, the CDR3 is TGTGCCAGCAGTTACAGTAGCGAGCAGTACTTC. Amino acids: CASSYSSEQYF.

J is TRBJ1-1 and V is TRBV20-1, with a possible D match to TRBD1 (6 bases). The CDR3 is made up of 12 amino acids. The germline V gene encodes CDR1 DFQATT and CDR2 SNEGSKA (reference sequence). Between the trimmed V and J ends, which lost 6 bases and 0 bases, there was a span of 8 bases. The CDR3 spells CSARTVNTEAFF. CDR3 DNA sequence: TGCAGTGCAAGGACAGTGAACACTGAAGCTTTCTTT.

The sample holds a few counts of this clonotype. The gene calls are TRBV7-9 and TRBJ1-3, with no clear D. Germline assignment: CDR1 SEHNR and CDR2 FQNEAQ (reference sequence). V gave up 0 bases and J gave up 4 bases, with 7 bases separating them. The length of the CDR3 is 14 residues. CDR3 DNA: TGTGCCAGCAGCTTAGCCCTTTTGGGAAACACCATATATTTT. Its translation: CASSLALLGNTIYF.

The CDR3, as DNA: TGTGCCAGCAGCCCCGGACAGGGAACTAATGAAAAACTGTTTTTT. Translating it yields CASSPGQGTNEKLFF. This rearrangement joins TRBV7-8 to TRBJ1-4; the match to TRBD1 covers 8 bases. The CDR3 loop spans 15 amino acids. V lost 5 bases to trimming and J lost 1 base; unmatched junction nucleotides: 3. Germline-derived CDR1 and CDR2 are SGHVS and FQNEAQ. Full variable domain (remainder filled in from reference TRBV7-8 and TRBJ1-4): GAGVSQSPRYKVAKRGQDVALRCDPISGHVSLFWYQQALGQGPEFLTYFQNEAQLDKSGLPSDRFFAERPEGSVSTLKIQRTQQEDSAVYLCASSPGQGTNEKLFFGSGTQLSVL.

This clonotype occurred a few times. The V and J genes are TRBV6-5 and TRBJ2-2; D ambiguous. V lost 6 bases to trimming and J lost 6 bases, with 11 bases between them. The CDR3 contains 13 residues. Germline-derived CDR1 and CDR2 are MNHEY and SVGAGI. The CDR3 coding sequence is TGTGCCAGCAGCCGTCCCGAGGCCGGGGAGCTGTTTTTT. This encodes CASSRPEAGELFF.

This rearrangement joins TRBV2 to TRBJ2-3, with D perhaps TRBD2 (6 bases). The germline V gene has CDR1 SNHLY and CDR2 FYNNEI. V lost 3 bases to trimming and J lost 0 bases, with 22 bases between them. The CDR3 contains 19 residues. The CDR3 reads CASSEPVRGRLTSTDTQYF. The CDR3 DNA reads as TGTGCCAGCAGTGAGCCGGTGCGTGGGAGGCTGACTAGCACAGATACGCAGTATTTT.